These 22 T cell receptor beta chains came from one sample sequenced in a study of CD8+ T cells in alopecia areata. Sample treatment: oral pan-JAK inhibitor, 5-10 mg twice daily. Extraction and reverse transcription of RNA yielded cDNA as the sequencing template. Sequenced by immunoSEQ multiplex PCR; TCRdb stores in-frame clones only, minus some. The table shows 150,000 to 200,000 clones, with about 62% occurring only once. The specimen was CD4+ T cells sorted from blood, collected at week 24, from a patient treated with tofacitinib. The receptors were sampled from a human donor with alopecia areata.

The rearrangement links TRBV4-2 to TRBJ2-2, with a possible D match to TRBD1 (6 bases). V lost 0 bases to trimming and J lost 5 bases, with 16 bases between them. Germline V CDR1 and CDR2: LGHNA, YNFKEQ. This CDR3 region has 17 residues. The CDR3 coding sequence is TGTGCCAGCAGCCAAGAGAGAATGGGGGCAGAAACCGGGGAGCTGTTTTTT. It specifies CASSQERMGAETGELFF.

This clone was picked up a small number of times. The V and J genes are TRBV11-1 and TRBJ2-5, with D unclear. CDR3 length equals 15 residues. V was trimmed by 2 bases and J by 5 bases, leaving 15 bases between them. CDR1 is SGHAT, CDR2 FQDESV, per germline (reference sequence). In DNA, the CDR3 is TGTGCCAGCAGCTTAACCACAGCTGCGCGGGAGACCCAGTACTTC. Translating gives CASSLTTAARETQYF.

This clone has a handful of counts. The V and J genes are TRBV5-8 and TRBJ1-1; 7 bases fit TRBD1. In germline, CDR1 is SGHTS, CDR2 YDEGEE. This CDR3 is built from 15 residues. V shed 5 bases, J shed 5 bases, and the junction held 12 bases outside the gene matches. The CDR3 DNA reads as TGTGCCAGCAGTTTACTGACAGGGCAAGATACTGAAGCTTTCTTT. Amino acid sequence: CASSLLTGQDTEAFF. Based on the CDR3 plus reference TRBV5-8 and TRBJ1-1, the full variable domain is EAGVTQSPTHLIKTRGQQATLRCSPISGHTSVYWYQQALGLGLQFLLWYDEGEERNRGNFPPRFSGRQFPNYSSELNVNALELEDSALYLCASSLLTGQDTEAFFGQGTRLTVV.

V gene TRBV11-2 combines with J gene TRBJ2-5, with TRBD1 matching over 8 bases. The J call could be wrong; TRBJ2-7 is a better fit for the DNA end. CDR3 size: 15 residues. Germline V lookup: CDR1 SGHAT, CDR2 FQNNGV. Written as DNA, the CDR3 is TGTGCCAGCAGCCCAGGGCGGGACAGGTCCTACGAGCAGTACTTC. Amino acid sequence: CASSPGRDRSYEQYF.

In regard to this clone: The identical CDR3 is also encoded by other nucleotide sequences in the sample. The chain recombines TRBV7-2 with TRBJ2-5; D is ambiguous. The CDR3 length is 12 residues. Germline CDR1 is SGHTA and CDR2 is FQGNSA. V gave up 3 bases and J gave up 4 bases, with 6 bases separating them. For the CDR3, the DNA is TGTGCCAGCAGCTTTACCGGAGAGACCCAGTACTTC. It is translated as CASSFTGETQYF.

This clone was seen only a few times. The V gene is TRBV15, the J gene TRBJ2-5; tentatively, D is TRBD2 (6 bases). Germline V CDR1 and CDR2: LNHNV, YYDKDF (reference sequence). Trimming took off 9 bases at V and 2 bases at J, with 16 bases between the two ends. The CDR3 extends over 14 amino acids. The CDR3 bases are TGTGCCACTGGAGGCGGGGCGCCTCAAGAGACCCAGTACTTC. This encodes CATGGGAPQETQYF.

This clone was recorded a few times. The chain joins TRBV18 to TRBJ1-1; weak D call: TRBD1 (6 bases). Germline V gives CDR1 KGHSH, CDR2 LQKENI. This CDR3 comprises 15 residues. V was cut by 2 bases and J by 4 bases, with 14 bases left in between. Here the CDR3 DNA reads TGTGCCAGCTCACCAGTTGGCACAGGGCTCACTGAAGCTTTCTTT. Protein product: CASSPVGTGLTEAFF.

The V gene is TRBV7-2, the J gene TRBJ1-1; 9 nucleotides agree with TRBD1. V lost 5 bases to trimming and J lost 0 bases; unmatched junction nucleotides: 4. Germline CDR1 and CDR2: SGHTA and FQGNSA. The CDR3 sequence is 15 residues long. The chain's CDR3 is CASSRDRVMNTEAFF. The CDR3 region has the DNA TGTGCCAGCAGCCGGGACAGGGTCATGAACACTGAAGCTTTCTTT. Supplemented by reference TRBV7-2 and TRBJ1-1, the full variable domain reads GAGVSQSPSNKVTEKGKDVELRCDPISGHTALYWYRQSLGQGLEFLIYFQGNSAPDKSGLPSDRFSAERTGGSVSTLTIQRTQQEDSAVYLCASSRDRVMNTEAFFGQGTRLTVV.

The chain carries TRBV19 and TRBJ1-2, with D hard to call. This CDR3 has 13 amino acids. Germline CDR1 LNHDA, CDR2 SQIVND (reference sequence). V was trimmed by 3 bases and J by 8 bases, leaving 13 bases between them. CDR3 in amino acids: CASSIPSYLGYTF. In DNA, the CDR3 is TGTGCCAGTAGTATCCCCAGCTACCTGGGCTACACCTTC.

The chain carries TRBV15 and TRBJ2-7; 9 bases match TRBD1. CDR1 and CDR2 from the germline V gene are LNHNV and YYDKDF (reference sequence). The CDR3 is 15 residues long. V was clipped by 0 bases and J by 3 bases; unmatched bases: 3. DNA for the CDR3: TGTGCCACCAGCAGAGAAGGGGGACAGGGCTACGAGCAGTACTTC. This sequence encodes CATSREGGQGYEQYF.

The V gene is TRBV29-1, the J gene TRBJ1-4, with D maybe TRBD1 (5 bases). The CDR3 is 13 residues long. V gave up 4 bases and J gave up 7 bases, with 13 bases separating them. Looked up from germline, CDR1 is SQVTM and CDR2 is ANQGSEA. The CDR3 DNA follows: TGCAGCGTTGGATCTCCAGGGCGTGAAAAACTGTTTTTT. This sequence encodes CSVGSPGREKLFF. Full variable domain (missing parts from reference TRBV29-1 and TRBJ1-4): SAVISQKPSRDICQRGTSLTIQCQVDSQVTMMFWYRQQPGQSLTLIATANQGSEATYESGFVIDKFPISRPNLTFSTLTVSNMSPEDSSIYLCSVGSPGREKLFFGSGTQLSVL.

The rearrangement uses TRBV5-1 and TRBJ1-1, with 7 bases identical to TRBD1. The CDR3 covers 15 residues. Germline V gene lookup returns CDR1 SGHRS and CDR2 YFSETQ. Trimming removed 1 base from V and 1 base from J; junction bases left unmatched: 4. CDR3 bases: TGCGCCAGCAGCTTGACCGGGACAGCGAACACTGAAGCTTTCTTT. Its protein product is CASSLTGTANTEAFF.

Ten or more counts support this clone. This sequence joins TRBV6-5 and TRBJ1-1; 8 nucleotides match TRBD1. The CDR3 contains 15 residues. Germline V gives CDR1 MNHEY, CDR2 SVGAGI. V lost 2 bases, J lost 5 bases, and 7 bases stayed unmatched. The CDR3 loop is CASSYIGTGSTEAFF. CDR3 nucleotide sequence: TGTGCCAGCAGTTACATTGGGACAGGTAGTACTGAAGCTTTCTTT.

The genes are TRBV5-6 and TRBJ2-1; D is unresolved. This CDR3 is 13 amino acids long. The germline V and J ends were trimmed by 5 bases and 8 bases, with 14 bases remaining between them. CDR1 is SGHDT and CDR2 is YYEEEE in the germline V gene. The CDR3 loop reads CASSYPHGDEQFF. CDR3 bases: TGTGCCAGCAGTTATCCACATGGGGATGAGCAGTTCTTC.

This clone has just one count. The CDR3 spells CASSGVDISNEQFF. The CDR3 DNA is TGTGCCAGTAGTGGGGTCGACATATCCAATGAGCAGTTCTTC. V gene TRBV19 combines with J gene TRBJ2-1, with D unclear. Per the germline V gene, CDR1 is LNHDA and CDR2 is SQIVND (reference sequence). Trimming stripped 5 bases from V and 6 bases from J, with 14 bases between. The length of the CDR3 is 14 residues.

In regard to this clone: Mismatch with germline at one junction end may stem from a read error. Additional DNA sequences in this sample encode the identical CDR3. The V gene is TRBV27, the J gene TRBJ2-5; D may be TRBD1 (6 bases). Germline CDR1 MNHEY, CDR2 SMNVEV (reference sequence). The CDR3 length is 13 residues. CDR3 in DNA: TGTGCCAGCAGAACAGGGAACCAGGAGACCCAGTACTTC. Protein: CASRTGNQETQYF.

This clone turned up a few times. This chain connects TRBV4-1 to TRBJ1-5; D is ambiguous. The CDR3 is 15 residues long. The germline CDR1 and CDR2 sequences are MGHRA and YSYEKL. Between the trimmed V and J ends, which lost 5 bases and 4 bases, there was a span of 15 bases. The CDR3 spells CASSSAEQPNQPQHF. CDR3 sequence (DNA): TGCGCCAGCAGCTCGGCGGAGCAACCAAATCAGCCCCAGCATTTT.

This clone was seen just once. This chain joins TRBV4-1 and TRBJ2-7; D call uncertain. V was cut by 4 bases and J by 5 bases, with 21 bases left in between. Germline V gene sequence: CDR1 MGHRA, CDR2 YSYEKL. CDR3 length: 16 amino acids. Here the CDR3 DNA reads TGCGCCAGCAGCCGCCTGGGCAGGCTGCCGTGGGACGAGCAGTACTTC. Its translation is CASSRLGRLPWDEQYF.

The chain has TRBV6-6 and TRBJ1-2; no clear D. CDR1 and CDR2 (germline): MNHNY, SVGAGI (reference sequence). This CDR3 region has 13 residues. Trimming pared 6 bases from V and 7 bases from J, leaving 15 bases between. The CDR3 spells CASRTIRESGYTF. The CDR3, as DNA: TGTGCCAGCAGGACGATTAGGGAAAGTGGCTACACCTTC.

This sequence joins TRBV28 and TRBJ1-2; weak D call: TRBD1 (5 bases). CDR3 size: 15 residues. Germline V gene sequence: CDR1 MDHEN, CDR2 SYDVKM. Trimming removed 3 bases at V and 1 base at J, with 12 bases between. The CDR3 DNA reads TGTGCCAGCAGTTTGTTGTCCAGGGATAACTATGGCTACACCTTC. Encoded protein: CASSLLSRDNYGYTF.

The V call is TRBV10-3, the J call TRBJ1-6; no reliable D call. The CDR3 sequence is 13 residues long. Germline V lookup: CDR1 ENHRY, CDR2 SYGVKD. Between the trimmed V and J ends, which lost 3 bases and 6 bases, there was a span of 6 bases. The CDR3 DNA sequence: TGTGCCATCAGTGACAGAGTTAATTCACCCCTCCACTTT. It encodes CAISDRVNSPLHF.

In DNA, the CDR3 is TGTGCCAGCACCATTAGCGGGAGATGGGTAGATACGCAGTATTTT. It specifies CASTISGRWVDTQYF. The gene calls are TRBV7-7 and TRBJ2-3, with 9 nucleotides matching TRBD2. J gave up 5 bases and V 7 bases, and 10 bases lay outside the gene matches. CDR1 and CDR2 (germline): SSHAT, FNYEAQ (reference sequence). There are 15 residues in the CDR3. The full variable domain, in which reference TRBV7-7 and TRBJ2-3 provide the parts outside the CDR3, is GAGVSQSPRYKVTKRGQDVTLRCDPISSHATLYWYQQALGQGPEFLTYFNYEAQPDKSGLPSDRFSAERPEGSISTLTIQRTEQRDSAMYRCASTISGRWVDTQYFGPGTRLTVL.